This section outlines one T cell receptor (beta chain) sequence together with its context. Its antigen is unknown. Deep was the level used in running the assay. The method was immunoSEQ multiplex PCR; TCRdb's version includes in-frame clones alone and lacks a portion of them. Of about 2,100,000 clones listed, just over 90% are singletons. CD45RO-negative cells were positively selected for CCR7, leaving out terminally differentiated effector memory CD45RA+ cells. Per germline, CDR1 MNHNY and CDR2 SVGAGI (reference sequence). V lost 6 bases and J lost 3; bases outside the gene matches: 1. The CDR3 is 13 residues long. The sample is drawn from a study of shared clonotypes between healthy human individuals. Broader study findings: It was the non-shared clonotypes that had lower generation probabilities than clonotypes shared by all four donors. Rarefaction analysis demonstrated incomplete sorted-subset sequencing notwithstanding large depth.

The sequence came from a man aged 18 to 30 in good health. Some clones in this sample may be carry-over from other donors' samples. The chain is built from TRBV6-6 and TRBJ2-7, with 11 nucleotides matching TRBD2. Specimen: naive CD8+ T cells from PBMCs. CDR3 coding DNA: TGTGCCAGCAGGGGACTAGCGGTCTACGAGCAGTACTTC. Translated, it gives CASRGLAVYEQYF.